This T cell receptor (beta chain) was documented in a study of blood T cell repertoires in COVID-19. Study context: Samples came from the United States, Italy and Spain, spanning acute and convalescent COVID-19.

The length of the CDR3 is 16 residues. With V trimmed by 3 bases and J by 7 bases, 6 bases remained unmatched. CDR1 is KGHSH and CDR2 is LQKENI in the germline V gene. The data were produced by immunoSEQ multiplex PCR, yet TCRdb's version contains in-frame clones alone and is incomplete. The sample has roughly 97,000 clones, around 87% seen once. This clonotype was sampled from a man aged 50 to 60 with acute or convalescent COVID-19. V is TRBV18 and J is TRBJ2-1, with TRBD2 matching 13 bases. The source material was peripheral blood. CDR3 amino acids: CASSPRLAGGGNEQFF. The CDR3 DNA follows: TGTGCCAGCTCACCCCGACTAGCGGGAGGAGGTAATGAGCAGTTCTTC.